This T cell receptor beta chain was identified in a study of T cell responses to AZD1222 COVID-19 vaccine. Generated by immunoSEQ multiplex PCR, the TCRdb table keeps only in-frame clones and is missing some. The table records around 110,000 clones, 88% of them present only once. This CDR3 region has 16 residues. The germline CDR1 and CDR2 sequences are SGHTA and FQGTGA. V lost 5 bases to trimming and J lost 5 bases, with 21 bases between them. The chain couples TRBV7-3 to TRBJ1-2; weak D call: TRBD1 (6 bases). The sequence was obtained from an adult in good health. This specimen was peripheral blood, taken on day 0 of AZD1222 vaccination. The CDR3, as DNA: TGTGCCAGCAGCCCCTATCCTCCAGGGGATAGATATGGCTACACCTTC. Protein sequence: CASSPYPPGDRYGYTF. Variable domain in full (rest from reference TRBV7-3 and TRBJ1-2): GAGVSQTPSNKVTEKGKYVELRCDPISGHTALYWYRQSLGQGPEFLIYFQGTGAADDSGLPNDRFFAVRPEGSVSTLKIQRTERGDSAVYLCASSPYPPGDRYGYTFGSGTRLTVV.